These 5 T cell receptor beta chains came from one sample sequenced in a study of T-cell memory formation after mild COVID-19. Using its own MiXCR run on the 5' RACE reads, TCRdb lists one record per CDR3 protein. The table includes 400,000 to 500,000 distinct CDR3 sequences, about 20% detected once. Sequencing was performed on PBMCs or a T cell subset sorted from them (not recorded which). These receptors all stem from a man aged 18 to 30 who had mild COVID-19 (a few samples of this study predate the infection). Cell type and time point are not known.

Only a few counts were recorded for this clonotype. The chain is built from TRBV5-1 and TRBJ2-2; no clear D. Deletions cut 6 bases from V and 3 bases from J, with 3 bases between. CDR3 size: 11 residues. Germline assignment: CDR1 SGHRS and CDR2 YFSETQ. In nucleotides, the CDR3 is TGCGCCAGCAAGGACACCGGGGAGCTGTTTTTT. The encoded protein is CASKDTGELFF.

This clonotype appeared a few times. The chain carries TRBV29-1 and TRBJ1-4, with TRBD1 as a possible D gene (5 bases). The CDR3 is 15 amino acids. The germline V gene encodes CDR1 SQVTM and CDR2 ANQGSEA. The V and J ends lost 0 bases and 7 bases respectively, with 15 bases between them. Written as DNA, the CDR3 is TGCAGCGTTGAAGACTCCGCGAGGGGAGGTGAAAAACTGTTTTTT. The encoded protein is CSVEDSARGGEKLFF.

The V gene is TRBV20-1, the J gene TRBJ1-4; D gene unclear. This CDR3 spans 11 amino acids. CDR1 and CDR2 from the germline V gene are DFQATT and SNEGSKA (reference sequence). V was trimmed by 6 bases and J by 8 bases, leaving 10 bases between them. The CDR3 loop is CSAVGYEKLFF. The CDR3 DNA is TGCAGTGCCGTGGGGTACGAAAAACTGTTTTTT.

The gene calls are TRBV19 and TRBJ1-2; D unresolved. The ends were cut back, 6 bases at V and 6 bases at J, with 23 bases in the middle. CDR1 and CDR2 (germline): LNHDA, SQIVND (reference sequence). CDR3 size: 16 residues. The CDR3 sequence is CASSRRRSDQADGYTF. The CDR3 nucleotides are TGTGCCAGTAGCCGCCGAAGGTCGGACCAGGCGGATGGCTACACCTTC.

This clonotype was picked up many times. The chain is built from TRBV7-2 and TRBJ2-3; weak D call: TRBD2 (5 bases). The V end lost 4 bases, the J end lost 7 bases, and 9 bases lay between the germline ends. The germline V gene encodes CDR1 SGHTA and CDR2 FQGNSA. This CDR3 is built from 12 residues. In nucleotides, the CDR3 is TGTGCCAGCAGCTCAACGGGAAATACGCAGTATTTT. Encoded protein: CASSSTGNTQYF.